This T cell receptor (beta chain) was profiled in a study of blood T cells in healthy people across ages. Overall study: Through template switching, about one barcoded beta molecule was captured per two T cells, as measured in model experiments.

Turning to this clonotype: Its cognate antigen is unknown.

Points from the study as a whole: The percentage of naive T cells correlated strongly with TCR beta diversity. With age, beta diversity per million T cells declined roughly linearly, significantly by 30 to 40.

Together with a sample-barcoded 5' primer, a J-beta primer mix was included in a second PCR lasting roughly 7 to 11 cycles. TCRdb used MiXCR to reprocess the 5' RACE reads, holding one entry per CDR3 protein. In the table there are 1.8 million or so distinct CDR3 sequences, about two fifths of which are singletons. CDR1 MNHNS and CDR2 SASEGT come from the germline V gene. CDR3 length: 14 amino acids. Unmatched junction bases numbered 11, after V lost 7 bases and J lost 7 bases. The sample consisted of blood. The receptor was derived from a human donor in good health. The V call is TRBV6-1, the J call TRBJ1-2; 8 positions match TRBD1. The CDR3 reads CASIGRTGYGGYTF. The CDR3 DNA reads as TGTGCCAGCATCGGGAGGACAGGGTATGGTGGCTACACCTTC.